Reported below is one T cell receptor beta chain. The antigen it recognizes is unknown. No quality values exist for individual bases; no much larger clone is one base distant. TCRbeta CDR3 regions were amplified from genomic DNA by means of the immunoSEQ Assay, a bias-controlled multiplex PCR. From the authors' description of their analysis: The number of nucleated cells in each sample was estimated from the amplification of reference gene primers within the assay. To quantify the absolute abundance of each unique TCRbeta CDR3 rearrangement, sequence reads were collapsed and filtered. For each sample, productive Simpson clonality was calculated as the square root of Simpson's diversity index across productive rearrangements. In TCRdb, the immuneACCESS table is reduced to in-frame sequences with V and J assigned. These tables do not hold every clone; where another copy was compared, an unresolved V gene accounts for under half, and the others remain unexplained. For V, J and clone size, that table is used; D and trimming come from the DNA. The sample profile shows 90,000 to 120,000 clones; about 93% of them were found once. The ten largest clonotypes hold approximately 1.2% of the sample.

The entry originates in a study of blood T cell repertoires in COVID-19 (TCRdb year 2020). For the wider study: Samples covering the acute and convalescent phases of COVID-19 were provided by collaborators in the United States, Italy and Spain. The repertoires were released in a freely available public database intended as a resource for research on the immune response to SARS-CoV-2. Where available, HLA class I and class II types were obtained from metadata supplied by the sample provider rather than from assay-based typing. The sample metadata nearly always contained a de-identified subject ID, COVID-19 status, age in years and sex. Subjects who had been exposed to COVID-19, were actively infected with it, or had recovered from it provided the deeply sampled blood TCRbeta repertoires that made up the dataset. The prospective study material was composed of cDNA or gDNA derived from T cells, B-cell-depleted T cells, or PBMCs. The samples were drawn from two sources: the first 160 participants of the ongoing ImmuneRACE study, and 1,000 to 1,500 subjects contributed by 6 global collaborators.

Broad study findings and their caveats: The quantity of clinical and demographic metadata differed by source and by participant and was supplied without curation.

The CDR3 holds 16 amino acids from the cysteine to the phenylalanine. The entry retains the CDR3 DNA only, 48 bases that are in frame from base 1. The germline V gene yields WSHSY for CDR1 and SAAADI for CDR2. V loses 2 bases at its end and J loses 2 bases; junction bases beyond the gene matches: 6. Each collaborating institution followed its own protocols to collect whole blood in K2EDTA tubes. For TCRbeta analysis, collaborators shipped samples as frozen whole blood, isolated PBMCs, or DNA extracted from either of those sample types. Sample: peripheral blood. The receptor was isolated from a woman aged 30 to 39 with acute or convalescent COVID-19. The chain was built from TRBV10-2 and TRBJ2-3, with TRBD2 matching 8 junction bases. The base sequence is TGCGCCAGCAGTGAGAACGCGGGGGGATTCACAGATACGCAGTATTTT. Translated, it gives CASSENAGGFTDTQYF.